Each of the 29 T cell receptor beta chains below was sequenced from the same sample in a study of blood T cell repertoires in COVID-19. The method was immunoSEQ multiplex PCR; TCRdb's version includes in-frame clones alone and lacks a portion of them. The top ten hold around 6.3% of the sample, which has approximately 110,000 clones, 69% seen once. The sequenced sample was peripheral blood. Receptors were obtained from a man at least 80 years old with acute or convalescent COVID-19.

Many counts were recorded for this clone. V and J are TRBV7-6 and TRBJ2-2; 8 positions agree with TRBD2. The CDR3 runs to 15 residues. The V and J ends lost 0 bases and 4 bases, in that order; junction bases with no gene match: 1. CDR1 is SGHVS, CDR2 FNYEAQ, per germline. The DNA of the CDR3 is TGTGCCAGCAGCTTAGCTAGCGGGATCACCGGGGAGCTGTTTTTT. It is translated as CASSLASGITGELFF.

This rearrangement joins TRBV5-6 to TRBJ1-3, with a possible D match to TRBD1 (6 bases). The CDR3 covers 15 residues. V was shortened by 4 bases and J by 1 base, with 12 bases between the two germline ends. In germline, CDR1 is SGHDT, CDR2 YYEEEE. Here the CDR3 DNA reads TGTGCCAGCAGCCTCAGAGGGGGATCTGGAAACACCATATATTTT. Encoded protein: CASSLRGGSGNTIYF.

This clone was picked up one time. The chain uses TRBV28 and TRBJ2-1, with TRBD1 matching over 8 bases. Germline loops: CDR1 MDHEN, CDR2 SYDVKM. The CDR3 has 15 residues. J lost 4 bases, V lost 2 bases, and 4 bases had no gene match. The CDR3 nucleotides are TGTGCCAGCAGTTTACAGGGGGCGTGGTACAATGAGCAGTTCTTC. Protein product: CASSLQGAWYNEQFF.

This clone showed up just a few times. This chain connects TRBV30 to TRBJ1-3; D is unclear. CDR3 size: 16 residues. Per the germline V gene, CDR1 is GTSNPN and CDR2 is SVGIG (reference sequence). CDR3 in DNA: TGTCCTTGGAGTTCCCGGAGGCTGTGCTCTGGAAACACCATATATTTT. This translates into CPWSSRRLCSGNTIYF.

The chain combines TRBV19 with TRBJ2-1; 8 bases are shared with TRBD2. CDR3 length: 13 amino acids. With 6 bases clipped from V and 8 bases from J, the junction kept 6 bases outside the gene matches. In germline, CDR1 is LNHDA, CDR2 SQIVND (reference sequence). CDR3 DNA sequence: TGTGCCAGTAGCGGGAGGGCCACGGATGAGCAGTTCTTC. Residues: CASSGRATDEQFF.

V gene TRBV6-6 combines with J gene TRBJ1-2; possibly TRBD1 for D (5 bases). Germline V gene sequence: CDR1 MNHNY, CDR2 SVGAGI (reference sequence). This CDR3 is 14 amino acids long. V was trimmed by 0 bases and J by 8 bases, leaving 13 bases between them. The chain's CDR3 is CASSYSPGHLGYTF. DNA for the CDR3: TGTGCCAGCAGTTACTCGCCAGGGCACCTCGGCTACACCTTC.

In this sample, this clone turned up many times. The chain carries TRBV5-1 and TRBJ1-2, with 9 bases fitting TRBD1. V lost 4 bases, J lost 4 bases, and 5 bases stayed unmatched. Germline loops: CDR1 SGHRS, CDR2 YFSETQ. This CDR3 has 14 amino acids. CDR3 in DNA: TGCGCCAGCAGCGCCGGGACAGGGTTCTATGGCTACACCTTC. The encoded protein is CASSAGTGFYGYTF.

A few counts support this clone. The rearrangement joins TRBV4-2 to TRBJ2-7; the match to TRBD2 covers 7 bases. Germline V gives CDR1 LGHNA, CDR2 YNFKEQ. CDR3 length: 17 residues. J gave up 4 bases and V 4 bases, and 16 bases lay outside the gene matches. The CDR3 DNA reads as TGTGCCAGCAGCCGTCACAGCCTAGCGGAGGGAGGGTACGAGCAGTACTTC. It translates to CASSRHSLAEGGYEQYF.

This chain joins TRBV19 and TRBJ2-2; 7 bases are a match to TRBD2. V was clipped by 7 bases and J by 3 bases; unmatched bases: 11. This CDR3 spans 16 amino acids. Germline V gene data show CDR1 as LNHDA and CDR2 as SQIVND (reference sequence). The CDR3, as DNA: TGTGCCAGTATCGCACCCTTTAGCGGGTACACCGGGGAGCTGTTTTTT. This encodes CASIAPFSGYTGELFF.

The chain carries TRBV3-1 (or the pseudogene TRBV3-2) and TRBJ2-2; 9 bases align to TRBD1. The germline V gene encodes CDR1 LGHDT and CDR2 YNNKEL (reference sequence). The CDR3 consists of 18 residues. V lost 6 bases, J lost 3 bases, and 14 bases stayed unmatched. The CDR3 DNA reads as TGTGCCAGCAGTCTAAGACCTCCGGGACAGGGATACACCGGGGAGCTGTTTTTT. The encoded protein is CASSLRPPGQGYTGELFF.

V gene TRBV18 combines with J gene TRBJ1-5; maybe TRBD1 (5 bases). Trimming shortened V by 4 bases and J by 4 bases, and 14 bases separated the two germline ends. From germline, CDR1 is KGHSH and CDR2 LQKENI. The CDR3 is 15 amino acids. In nucleotides, the CDR3 is TGTGCCAGCTCACACCCCGATGGGGCAAATCAGCCCCAGCATTTT. This codes for CASSHPDGANQPQHF.

The V and J genes are TRBV28 and TRBJ1-4; TRBD1 might be the D (5 bases). Trimming cost V 8 bases and J 7 bases, with 14 bases left between them. The CDR3 has 13 amino acids. The germline V gene encodes CDR1 MDHEN and CDR2 SYDVKM. The CDR3 DNA follows: TGTGCCAGCGGCCGTCGGGGGGGTGAAAAACTGTTTTTT. This sequence encodes CASGRRGGEKLFF.

V usage is TRBV28 and J usage is TRBJ2-1; no clear D. The ends were cut back, 4 bases at V and 4 bases at J, with 14 bases in the middle. The germline V gene has CDR1 MDHEN and CDR2 SYDVKM. CDR3 length: 15 residues. The CDR3, as DNA: TGTGCCAGCAGTTCTTGGGTGACTCGTTACAATGAGCAGTTCTTC. Its protein is CASSSWVTRYNEQFF.

The chain links TRBV5-1 to TRBJ2-2; TRBD1 is a possible D gene (6 bases). Germline values: CDR1 SGHRS, CDR2 YFSETQ. Trimming left V 5 bases short and J 2 bases short, with 16 bases between. CDR3 length: 16 amino acids. CDR3 sequence: CASSLNRDPNTGELFF. The CDR3 region has the DNA TGCGCCAGCAGTTTAAACAGGGACCCAAACACCGGGGAGCTGTTTTTT.

This clone was detected only a few times. The genes are TRBV2 and TRBJ1-5; 10 bases are a match to TRBD1. V dropped 7 bases and J dropped 7; count of bases not matched to a gene: 1. Germline CDR1 and CDR2: SNHLY and FYNNEI. CDR3 length: 12 amino acids. In DNA form, the CDR3 reads TGTGCCAGCACGACAGGGGGCCAGCCCCAGCATTTT. Translating gives CASTTGGQPQHF.

The CDR3 bases are TGTGCCAGCAGAAAACTAGCGGGAGTGTACGAGCAGTACTTC. This translates into CASRKLAGVYEQYF. The chain couples TRBV27 to TRBJ2-7; TRBD2 agrees at 11 bases. V shed 6 bases and J 4 bases; nucleotides not matched to a gene: 5. Germline loops: CDR1 MNHEY, CDR2 SMNVEV (reference sequence). This CDR3 contains 14 residues.

The chain couples TRBV15 to TRBJ1-5; the match to TRBD1 covers 7 bases. CDR1 LNHNV and CDR2 YYDKDF come from the germline V gene (reference sequence). The CDR3 runs to 16 residues. V shed 6 bases and J 6 bases; nucleotides not matched to a gene: 14. Written as DNA, the CDR3 is TGTGCCACCAGTCTGGAGACAGGGTTTTTCCCTCAGCCCCAGCATTTT. It is translated as CATSLETGFFPQPQHF.

The genes are TRBV12-5 and TRBJ1-2; 10 bases fit TRBD1. Unmatched junction bases numbered 2, after V lost 5 bases and J lost 5 bases. There are 13 residues in the CDR3. Germline assignment: CDR1 LGHNT and CDR2 FRNRAP. CDR3 sequence reads: CASGLDRGYGYTF. The CDR3 nucleotides are TGTGCTAGTGGTCTGGACAGGGGGTATGGCTACACCTTC.

V and J are TRBV20-1 and TRBJ2-1; D uncertain. V was pared by 2 bases and J by 9 bases, with 8 bases between. This CDR3 is built from 11 residues. CDR1 and CDR2 (germline): DFQATT, SNEGSKA (reference sequence). CDR3 in amino acids: CSARSPGEQFF. For the CDR3, the DNA is TGCAGTGCTAGATCTCCCGGTGAGCAGTTCTTC.

The rearrangement uses TRBV4-3 and TRBJ1-4; tentative D call: TRBD1 (6 bases). Germline values: CDR1 LGHNA, CDR2 YSLEER. V was shortened by 0 bases and J by 5 bases, with 16 bases between the two germline ends. The CDR3 runs to 17 residues. CDR3 nucleotide sequence: TGCGCCAGCAGCCAAGATAAAAGGGGGTACCCCAATGAAAAACTGTTTTTT. This codes for CASSQDKRGYPNEKLFF.

The rearrangement links TRBV6-1 to TRBJ2-5; a weak D match, TRBD1 (6 bases). CDR1 and CDR2 from the germline V gene are MNHNS and SASEGT. The CDR3 runs 14 residues. Trimming removed 2 bases at V and 3 bases at J, with 10 bases between. CDR3 sequence (DNA): TGTGCCAGCAGTGAACAGGGGCGAGAAGAGACCCAGTACTTC. It translates to CASSEQGREETQYF.

This clone appeared a few times. This rearrangement joins TRBV30 to TRBJ1-1; 7 bases agree with TRBD1. The CDR3 is 16 residues long. Germline loops: CDR1 GTSNPN, CDR2 SVGIG (reference sequence). J gave up 5 bases and V 3 bases, and 15 bases lay outside the gene matches. CDR3 sequence (DNA): TGTGCCTGGAGGATTGGGGTCTACAGGGGAACGACTGAAGCTTTCTTT. Its protein is CAWRIGVYRGTTEAFF. Looking up the rest from reference TRBV30 and TRBJ1-1 gives the full variable domain: SQTIHQWPATLVQPVGSPLSLECTVEGTSNPNLYWYRQAAGRGLQLLFYSVGIGQISSEVPQNLSASRPQDRQFILSSKKLLLSDSGFYLCAWRIGVYRGTTEAFFGQGTRLTVV.

The CDR3 protein is CASSLSPSSIGEQFF. DNA for the CDR3: TGCGCCAGCAGCTTGTCCCCTTCGTCTATCGGTGAGCAGTTCTTC. V gene TRBV5-1 combines with J gene TRBJ2-1; D is undetermined. The ends were cut back, 1 base at V and 9 bases at J, with 17 bases in the middle. The CDR3 has 15 amino acids. Per the germline V gene, CDR1 is SGHRS and CDR2 is YFSETQ.

This chain connects TRBV12-3 or TRBV12-4 to TRBJ2-5; D unresolved. Trimming stripped 4 bases from V and 2 bases from J, with 8 bases between. CDR3 length: 13 amino acids. The CDR3 loop reads CASSSQEQETQYF. CDR3 DNA sequence: TGTGCCAGCAGTTCGCAGGAACAAGAGACCCAGTACTTC.

The genes are TRBV7-2 and TRBJ2-1, with D possibly being TRBD2 (5 bases). This CDR3 has 17 amino acids. Germline loops: CDR1 SGHTA, CDR2 FQGNSA. The V end lost 0 bases, the J end lost 0 bases, and 12 bases lay between the germline ends. CDR3 nucleotides: TGTGCCAGCAGCTTAGCGGAGGAGCGGTTCTCCTACAATGAGCAGTTCTTC. Amino acid sequence: CASSLAEERFSYNEQFF.

The chain carries TRBV21-1 and TRBJ2-7; the tabulated D call, TRBD2, remains unverified against the DNA. TRBV21-1 is a pseudogene segment. The CDR3 spans 18 residues. The DNA of the CDR3 is TGTGCCAGCAGCAAGGCCCTCGCCTCTAGCGGGAGAGAATACGAGCAGTACTTC. Translation: CASSKALASSGREYEQYF.

CDR3 nucleotides: TGTGCCAGCAGCCAGGACAGGGTGTCTCCCGGGGAGCTGTTTTTT. This codes for CASSQDRVSPGELFF. V gene TRBV7-9 combines with J gene TRBJ2-2; 8 positions agree with TRBD1. The CDR3 is made up of 15 amino acids. The junction had 8 bases not matched to a gene; V was cut back by 5 bases and J by 6 bases. Germline-derived CDR1 and CDR2 are SEHNR and FQNEAQ (reference sequence).

This rearrangement joins TRBV11-2 to TRBJ2-3, with a tentative D call TRBD2 (5 bases). The CDR3 length is 15 residues. Germline V gene data show CDR1 as SGHAT and CDR2 as FQNNGV. Between the trimmed V and J ends, which lost 1 base and 4 bases, there was a span of 12 bases. In nucleotides, the CDR3 is TGTGCCAGCAGCTTAGTCCTAGCTCGCGCAGATACGCAGTATTTT. It translates to CASSLVLARADTQYF. Together with reference TRBV11-2 and TRBJ2-3, the CDR3 gives the full variable domain: EAGVAQSPRYKIIEKRQSVAFWCNPISGHATLYWYQQILGQGPKLLIQFQNNGVVDDSQLPKDRFSAERLKGVDSTLKIQPAKLEDSAVYLCASSLVLARADTQYFGPGTRLTVL.

This clone was detected only a few times. The chain carries TRBV28 and TRBJ1-2, with TRBD1 matching 9 bases. This CDR3 region has 15 residues. The junction had 8 bases not matched to a gene; V was cut back by 2 bases and J by 7 bases. Germline-derived CDR1 and CDR2 are MDHEN and SYDVKM. The DNA for the CDR3 is TGTGCCAGCAGTTTACTGGGAGGACAGGGGTCTGGCTACACCTTC. Encoded protein: CASSLLGGQGSGYTF.